Listed below are T cell receptor beta chains from one sample, sequenced in a study of Graves' ophthalmopathy and Graves' hyperthyroidism. MiXCR, applied by TCRdb to the multiplex PCR reads, yields one record per CDR3 protein. The sample includes 150,000 to 200,000 distinct CDR3 sequences, approximately 40% of them seen just once. The sample consisted of peripheral blood. These receptors came from a young man with Graves' ophthalmopathy. CDR3s include the opening cysteine and the closing phenylalanine or tryptophan. Fields, in order: D gene, J gene, CDR3 length, clone size, V gene, CDR3 protein. A D gene is named only where the DNA matches it firmly. Clone size is not always given. Where it is, it says once, few, many or a class for expanded clones.

-	TRBJ2-7	14	many	TRBV28	CASSSVRTSYEQYF
TRBD1	TRBJ2-7	14	many	TRBV5-1	CASSLRTGPYEQYF
-	TRBJ2-2	13	many	TRBV20-1	CSASLANTGELFF
-	TRBJ1-5	13	-	TRBV13	CARAGLSNQPQHF
-	TRBJ1-3	13	-	TRBV6-1	CASREGIGNTIYF
TRBD1	TRBJ1-1	14	-	TRBV6-1	CASNFEGARTEAFF
TRBD2	TRBJ2-2	14	many	TRBV24-1	CATRDGRDTGELFF
-	TRBJ1-1	16	many	TRBV12-3/TRBV12-4	CASTHVRRRKNTEAFF
-	TRBJ2-7	16	many	TRBV4-3	CASSQVVGRGFYEQYF
-	TRBJ1-1	14	-	TRBV7-2	CASSLGGRSTEAFF
TRBD1	TRBJ1-2	16	few	TRBV12-3/TRBV12-4	CASIPRKGQGSYGYTF
TRBD1	TRBJ1-5	16	-	TRBV7-8	CASSLYGQGARQPQHF
-	TRBJ2-2	16	-	TRBV12-3/TRBV12-4	CASSFFRRLNTGELFF
-	TRBJ2-5	13	few	TRBV6-2/TRBV6-3	CASSHLQRETQYF
-	TRBJ1-5	15	few	TRBV5-1	CASSLENRYNQPQHF
-	TRBJ1-2	14	many	TRBV27	CASSSPGFNYGYTF
TRBD1	TRBJ1-1	15	many	TRBV15	CATSREGQGYTEAFF
-	TRBJ1-1	16	-	TRBV28	CASSFGGAFSDTEAFF
TRBD1	TRBJ1-5	15	-	TRBV6-2/TRBV6-3	CASTKQDRANQPQHF
-	TRBJ1-1	14	many	TRBV6-5	CASTPVIGSGEAFF
-	TRBJ1-5	13	many	TRBV20-1	CSARVGGNQPQHF
TRBD1	TRBJ1-2	16	few	TRBV12-3/TRBV12-4	CASSAYEQGADDGYTF
TRBD1	TRBJ2-7	15	many	TRBV19	CASSMALGQGYEQYF
TRBD2	TRBJ2-5	19	many	TRBV7-7	CASSPSRLAGRIVQETQYF
TRBD1	TRBJ1-2	16	many	TRBV5-6	CASSVSRDRILYGYTF
-	TRBJ1-2	14	-	TRBV6-2/TRBV6-3	CASSYTTGFYGYTF
-	TRBJ2-7	11	many	TRBV12-3/TRBV12-4	CASSSEYEQYF
-	TRBJ1-1	14	many	TRBV7-2	CASSSQQANTEAFF
-	TRBJ1-1	13	many	TRBV6-5	CASSYDRLTEAFF
-	TRBJ1-3	15	many	TRBV28	CASSFLQGRGNTIYF
-	TRBJ2-7	14	-	TRBV15	CATSRDRVGYEQYF
-	TRBJ2-4	14	many	TRBV28	CASSLGGSGNIQYF
TRBD2	TRBJ2-7	15	many	TRBV11-2	CASRPIGGRASEQYF
-	TRBJ2-5	13	-	TRBV11-2	CASSSDFQETQYF
-	TRBJ2-7	15	many	TRBV11-1	CASTARAGVSYEQYF
-	TRBJ2-7	15	many	TRBV2	CASSEEHGSIHEQYF
-	TRBJ2-7	17	-	TRBV2	CASSEGGGWGATYEQYF
-	TRBJ1-1	12	many	TRBV6-5	CASRVRDSEAFF
-	TRBJ2-7	17	-	TRBV15	CATSRDLASHTYYEQYF
TRBD1	TRBJ2-5	14	many	TRBV11-2	CASSTGQGTETQYF
TRBD1	TRBJ2-7	19	few	TRBV12-3/TRBV12-4	CASSFRGSARGQGNYEQYF
-	TRBJ2-7	18	many	TRBV19	CASSIARGGTYSSYEQYF
TRBD1	-	15	-	TRBV28	CASSLGDRNRETQYF
TRBD1	TRBJ1-2	13	few	TRBV20-1	CSAWDRVVYGYTF
TRBD2	TRBJ2-3	16	many	TRBV12-3/TRBV12-4	CASSAQGLAGSDTQYF
-	TRBJ2-7	14	-	TRBV27	CASSEGLGTYEQYF
TRBD1	TRBJ2-7	14	-	TRBV28	CASSRQGHGGEQYF